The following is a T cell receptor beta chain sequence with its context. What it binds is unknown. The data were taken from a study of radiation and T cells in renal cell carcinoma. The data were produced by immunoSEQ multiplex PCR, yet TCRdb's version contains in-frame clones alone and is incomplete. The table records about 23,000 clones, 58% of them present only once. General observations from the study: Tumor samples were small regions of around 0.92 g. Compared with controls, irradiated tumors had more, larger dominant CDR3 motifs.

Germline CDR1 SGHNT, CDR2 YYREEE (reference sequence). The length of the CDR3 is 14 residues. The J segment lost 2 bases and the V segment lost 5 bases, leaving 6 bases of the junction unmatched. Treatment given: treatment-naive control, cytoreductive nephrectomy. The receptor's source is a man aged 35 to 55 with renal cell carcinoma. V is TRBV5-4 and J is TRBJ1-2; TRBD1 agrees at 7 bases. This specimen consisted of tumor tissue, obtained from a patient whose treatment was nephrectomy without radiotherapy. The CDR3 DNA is TGTGCCAGCAGTCCTAGGGGGCAGAACTATGGCTACACCTTC. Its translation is CASSPRGQNYGYTF. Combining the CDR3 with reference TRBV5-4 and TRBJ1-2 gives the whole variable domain ETGVTQSPTHLIKTRGQQVTLRCSSQSGHNTVSWYQQALGQGPQFIFQYYREEENGRGNFPPRFSGLQFPNYSSELNVNALELDDSALYLCASSPRGQNYGYTFGSGTRLTVV.